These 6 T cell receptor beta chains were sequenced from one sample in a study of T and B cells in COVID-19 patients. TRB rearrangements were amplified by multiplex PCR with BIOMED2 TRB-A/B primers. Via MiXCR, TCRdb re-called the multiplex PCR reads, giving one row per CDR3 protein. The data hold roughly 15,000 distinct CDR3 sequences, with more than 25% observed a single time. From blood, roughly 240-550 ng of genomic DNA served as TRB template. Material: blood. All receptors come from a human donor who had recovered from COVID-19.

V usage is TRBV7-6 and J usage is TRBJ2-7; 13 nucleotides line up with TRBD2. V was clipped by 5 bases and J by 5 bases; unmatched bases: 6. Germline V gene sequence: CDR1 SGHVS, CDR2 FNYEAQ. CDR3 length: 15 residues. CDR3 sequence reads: CASSRDGTSGNEQYF. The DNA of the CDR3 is TGTGCCAGCAGCCGTGACGGGACTAGCGGGAACGAGCAGTACTTC.

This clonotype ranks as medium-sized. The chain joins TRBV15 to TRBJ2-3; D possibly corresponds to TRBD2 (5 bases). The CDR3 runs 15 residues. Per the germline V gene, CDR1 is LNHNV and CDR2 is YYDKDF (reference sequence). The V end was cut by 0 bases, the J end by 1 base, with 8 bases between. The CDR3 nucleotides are TGTGCCACCAGCAGAGAGTTGAGGGGCACAGATACGCAGTATTTT. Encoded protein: CATSRELRGTDTQYF.

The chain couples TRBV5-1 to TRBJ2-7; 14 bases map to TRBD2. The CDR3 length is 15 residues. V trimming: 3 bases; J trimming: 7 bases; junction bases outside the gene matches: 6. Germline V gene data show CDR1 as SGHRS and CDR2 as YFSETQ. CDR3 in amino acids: CASSSRLAGGGEQYF. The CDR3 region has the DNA TGCGCCAGCAGCTCTCGACTAGCGGGAGGGGGGGAGCAGTACTTC.

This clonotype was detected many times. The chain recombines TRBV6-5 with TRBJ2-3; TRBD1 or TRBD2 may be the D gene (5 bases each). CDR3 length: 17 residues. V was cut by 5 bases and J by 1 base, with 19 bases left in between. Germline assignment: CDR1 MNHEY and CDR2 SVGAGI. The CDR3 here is CASSSQTGTGGTDTQYF. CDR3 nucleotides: TGTGCCAGCAGTAGCCAAACCGGGACCGGGGGCACAGATACGCAGTATTTT.

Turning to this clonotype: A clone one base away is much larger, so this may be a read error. The CDR3 region is CASKAWGGTNQPQHF. The CDR3 nucleotides read TGTGCCAGTAAGGCGTGGGGCGGGACGAATCAGCCCCAGCATTTT. The J gene is TRBJ1-5, the V gene TRBV19; weak D call: TRBD1 (5 bases). In germline, CDR1 is LNHDA, CDR2 SQIVND (reference sequence). The CDR3 sequence is 15 residues long. V lost 7 bases, J lost 4 bases, and 17 bases lay in between.

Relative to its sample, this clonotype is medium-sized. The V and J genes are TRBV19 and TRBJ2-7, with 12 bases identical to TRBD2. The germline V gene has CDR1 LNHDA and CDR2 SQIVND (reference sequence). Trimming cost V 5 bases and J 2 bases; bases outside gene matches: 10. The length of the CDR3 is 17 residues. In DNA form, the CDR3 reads TGTGCCAGTAGTGCATCCGGGACTAGCGGGTATCCCTACGAGCAGTACTTC. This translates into CASSASGTSGYPYEQYF.